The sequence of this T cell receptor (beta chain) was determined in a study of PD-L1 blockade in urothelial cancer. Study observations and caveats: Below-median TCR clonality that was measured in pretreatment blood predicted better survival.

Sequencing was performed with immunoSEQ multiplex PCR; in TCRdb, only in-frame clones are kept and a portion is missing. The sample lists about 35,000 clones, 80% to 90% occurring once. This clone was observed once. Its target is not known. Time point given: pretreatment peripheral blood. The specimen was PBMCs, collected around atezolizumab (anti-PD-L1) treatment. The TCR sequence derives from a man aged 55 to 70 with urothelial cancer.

CDR3 nucleotide sequence: TGTGCCAGCAGCTTGCGGTACGTCTCTGGGGCCAACGTCCTGACTTTC. Protein: CASSLRYVSGANVLTF. This rearrangement joins TRBV5-4 to TRBJ2-6; D is unresolved. Germline V gene sequence: CDR1 SGHNT, CDR2 YYREEE (reference sequence). CDR3 length: 16 amino acids. V was pared by 1 base and J by 0 bases, with 8 bases between.